This TCR beta chain appears in the sequencing data of a study of regulatory T cells in long-lasting Graves disease. Across the study: It was over 5 years of antithyroid drugs, with positive TSH receptor antibodies, that meant persistent Graves' disease.

Losses at the gene ends were 2 bases for V and 6 bases for J; bases not matched to a gene: 8. The CDR3 runs 16 residues. The germline CDR1 and CDR2 sequences are PRHDT and FYEKMQ (reference sequence). Time point indicated: persistent/refractory GD, antithyroid drugs over 5 years with positive TRAb. PBMCs were the source of the RNA used for TCR sequencing. Recruitment took place at an endocrinology department in Xi'an, China. On this clonotype: Its specificity is unknown.

Study results and limitations: Newly diagnosed patients had higher TCR diversity than persistent Graves' patients did.

Sequencing libraries for TCR beta were prepared with iRepertoire HTBI primers and Arm-PCR of CDR3 regions. MiXCR was run by TCRdb on the multiplex PCR reads, yielding one entry per CDR3 protein. The sample carries some 420,000 distinct CDR3 sequences, under 25% recorded once. The sample here was peripheral blood mononuclear cells (PBMCs), taken when the disease was refractory, from a patient treated with antithyroid drugs. This TCR was sampled from a female donor with Graves disease. The chain joins TRBV13 to TRBJ1-3; 9 positions agree with TRBD1. Written as DNA, the CDR3 is TGTGCCAGCAGCTTACTCGGGACAGGGCTTTCAAACACCATATATTTT. Its protein product is CASSLLGTGLSNTIYF. Combining the CDR3 with reference TRBV13 and TRBJ1-3 gives the whole variable domain AAGVIQSPRHLIKEKRETATLKCYPIPRHDTVYWYQQGPGQDPQFLISFYEKMQSDKGSIPDRFSAQQFSDYHSELNMSSLELGDSALYFCASSLLGTGLSNTIYFGEGSWLTVV.